This paragraph covers one TCR beta chain sequence. The antigen remains unidentified. Other nucleotide sequences from this sample produce the same CDR3. This CDR3 has 14 residues. Trimming took 0 bases from V and 0 from J, leaving 6 bases between them. In germline, CDR1 is ENHRY, CDR2 SYGVKD. Only in-frame clones appear in the TCRdb table, and some are missing; sequencing was by immunoSEQ multiplex PCR. The sample holds about 110,000 clones, roughly 95% seen once. The record originates from a study of cytomegalovirus exposure and HLA in healthy donors. General study results and limits: In a later analysis, first-cohort TCR clusters were found to tend to co-occur in the approximately 110 validation repertoires.

The rearrangement uses TRBV10-3 and TRBJ2-7, with a weak D call TRBD2 (6 bases). The sequence was collected from a woman under 30 in good health and CMV-seronegative. The sequencing input was PBMCs. The CDR3 DNA sequence: TGTGCCATCAGTGAGTCCGGGGGCTCCTACGAGCAGTACTTC. Its protein product is CAISESGGSYEQYF.